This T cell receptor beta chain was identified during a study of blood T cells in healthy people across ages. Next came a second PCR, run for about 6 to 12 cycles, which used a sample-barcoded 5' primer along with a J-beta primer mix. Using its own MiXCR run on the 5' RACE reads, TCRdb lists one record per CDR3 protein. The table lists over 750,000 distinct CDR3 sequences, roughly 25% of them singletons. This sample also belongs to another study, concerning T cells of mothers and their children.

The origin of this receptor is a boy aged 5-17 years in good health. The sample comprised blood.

The DNA of the CDR3 is TGTGCCAGCAGTGAATGGGGTTGGGAGACCCAGTACTTC. It encodes CASSEWGWETQYF. The chain carries TRBV6-1 and TRBJ2-5; unclear D gene. Germline-derived CDR1 and CDR2 are MNHNS and SASEGT. V lost 2 bases to trimming and J lost 5 bases, with 9 bases between them. The CDR3 sequence is 13 residues long.